This T cell receptor (beta chain) derives from a study of T cells of healthy individuals. TCRdb reanalysed the 5' RACE reads using MiXCR and keeps one entry per CDR3 protein. The table includes about 96,000 distinct CDR3 sequences, 15% to 20% detected once. This CDR3 comprises 17 residues. Germline V CDR1 and CDR2: SGDLS, YYNGEE. After removal of 4 bases from V and 1 base from J, the junction contained 9 bases not matched to a gene. The sample holds a few counts of this clonotype. The chain joins TRBV9 to TRBJ2-7; 12 nucleotides match TRBD1. This TCR was sampled from a human donor in good health. CDR3 amino acids: CASSRRGDRGRSYEQYF. The CDR3 region has the DNA TGTGCCAGCAGCCGTAGAGGGGACAGGGGGCGTTCCTACGAGCAGTACTTC.